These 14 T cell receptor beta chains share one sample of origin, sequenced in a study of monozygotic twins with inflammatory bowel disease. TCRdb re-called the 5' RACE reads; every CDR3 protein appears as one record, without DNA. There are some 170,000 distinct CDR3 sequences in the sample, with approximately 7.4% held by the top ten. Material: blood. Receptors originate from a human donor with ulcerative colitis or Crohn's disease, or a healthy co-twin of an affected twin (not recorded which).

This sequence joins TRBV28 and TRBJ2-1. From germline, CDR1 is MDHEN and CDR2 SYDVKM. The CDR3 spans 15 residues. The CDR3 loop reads CASSHGPNGYNEQFF.

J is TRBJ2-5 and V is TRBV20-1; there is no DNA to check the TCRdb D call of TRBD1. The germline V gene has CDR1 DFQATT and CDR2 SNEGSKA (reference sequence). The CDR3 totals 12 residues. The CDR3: CSARERGETQYF.

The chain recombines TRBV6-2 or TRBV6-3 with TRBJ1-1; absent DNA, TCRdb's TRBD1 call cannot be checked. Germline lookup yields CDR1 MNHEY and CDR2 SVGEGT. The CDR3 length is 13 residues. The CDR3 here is CASSGTPRTEAFF.

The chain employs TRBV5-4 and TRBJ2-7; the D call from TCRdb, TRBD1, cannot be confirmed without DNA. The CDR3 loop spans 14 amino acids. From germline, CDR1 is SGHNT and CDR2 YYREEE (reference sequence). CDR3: CASSKGQGSYEQYF.

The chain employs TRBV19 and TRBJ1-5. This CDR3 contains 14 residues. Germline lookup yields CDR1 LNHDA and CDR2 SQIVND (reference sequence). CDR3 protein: CASSIGGNNQPQHF.

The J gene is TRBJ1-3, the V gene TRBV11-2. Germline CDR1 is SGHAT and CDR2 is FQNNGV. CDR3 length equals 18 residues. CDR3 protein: CASSLRGAAAFSGNTIYF.

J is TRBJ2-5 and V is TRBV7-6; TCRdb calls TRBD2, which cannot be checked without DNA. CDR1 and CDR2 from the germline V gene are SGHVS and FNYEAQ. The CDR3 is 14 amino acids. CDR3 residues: CASSPWTSSETQYF.

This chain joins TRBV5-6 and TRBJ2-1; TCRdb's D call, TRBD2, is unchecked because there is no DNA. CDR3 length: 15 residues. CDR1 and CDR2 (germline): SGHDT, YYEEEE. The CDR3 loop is CASRGGGGNYNEQFF.

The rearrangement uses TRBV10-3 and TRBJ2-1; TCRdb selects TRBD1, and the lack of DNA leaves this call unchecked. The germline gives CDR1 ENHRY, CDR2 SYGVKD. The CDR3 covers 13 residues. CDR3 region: CAISDSLGAGKFF.

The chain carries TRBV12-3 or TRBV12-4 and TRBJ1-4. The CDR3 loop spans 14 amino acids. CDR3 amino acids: CASSWQDPDEKLFF.

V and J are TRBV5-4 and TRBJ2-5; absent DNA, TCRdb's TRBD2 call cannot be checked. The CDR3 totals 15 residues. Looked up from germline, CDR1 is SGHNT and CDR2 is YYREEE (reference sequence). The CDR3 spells CASSMTSGRQETQYF. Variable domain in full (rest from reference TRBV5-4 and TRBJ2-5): ETGVTQSPTHLIKTRGQQVTLRCSSQSGHNTVSWYQQALGQGPQFIFQYYREEENGRGNFPPRFSGLQFPNYSSELNVNALELDDSALYLCASSMTSGRQETQYFGPGTRLLVL.

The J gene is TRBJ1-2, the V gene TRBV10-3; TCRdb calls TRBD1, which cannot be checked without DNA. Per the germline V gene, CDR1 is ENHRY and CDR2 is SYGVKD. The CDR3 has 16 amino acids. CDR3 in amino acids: CAISESTGQGDYGYTF.

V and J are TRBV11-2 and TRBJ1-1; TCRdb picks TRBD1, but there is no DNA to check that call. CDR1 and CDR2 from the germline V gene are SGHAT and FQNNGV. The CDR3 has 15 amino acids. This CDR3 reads CASSERTGWATEAFF. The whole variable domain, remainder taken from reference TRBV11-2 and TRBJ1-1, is EAGVAQSPRYKIIEKRQSVAFWCNPISGHATLYWYQQILGQGPKLLIQFQNNGVVDDSQLPKDRFSAERLKGVDSTLKIQPAKLEDSAVYLCASSERTGWATEAFFGQGTRLTVV.

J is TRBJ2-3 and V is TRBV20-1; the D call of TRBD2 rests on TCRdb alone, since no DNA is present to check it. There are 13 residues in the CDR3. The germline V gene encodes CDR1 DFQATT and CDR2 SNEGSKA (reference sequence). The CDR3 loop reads CSAREDFTDTQYF.